The 28 T cell receptor beta chains listed next were all sequenced from one sample in a study of cytomegalovirus exposure and HLA in healthy donors. The PCR employed 60 Vbeta primers together with 13 Jbeta primers. The method was immunoSEQ multiplex PCR; TCRdb's version includes in-frame clones alone and lacks a portion of them. The sample contains 60,000 to 70,000 clones, less than 70% of which appear only once. The specimen sequenced was PBMCs. The receptors originated from a woman in her 50s in good health and CMV-seronegative.

This chain joins TRBV15 and TRBJ1-5, with TRBD1 matching 7 bases. CDR1 and CDR2 (germline): LNHNV, YYDKDF (reference sequence). The CDR3 totals 16 residues. V lost 2 bases and J lost 2; bases outside the gene matches: 6. The CDR3 DNA reads as TGTGCCACCAGCAGACCGAACAGGGGAGGCAATCAGCCCCAGCATTTT. It codes for CATSRPNRGGNQPQHF.

V is TRBV28 and J is TRBJ2-5, with no clear D. This CDR3 spans 12 amino acids. Trimming pared 5 bases from V and 4 bases from J, leaving 8 bases between. Germline CDR1 is MDHEN and CDR2 is SYDVKM. Here the CDR3 DNA reads TGTGCCAGCAGTATGGGCCCAGAGACCCAGTACTTC. Translated: CASSMGPETQYF. Full variable domain (rest looked up from reference TRBV28 and TRBJ2-5): DVKVTQSSRYLVKRTGEKVFLECVQDMDHENMFWYRQDPGLGLRLIYFSYDVKMKEKGDIPEGYSVSREKKERFSLILESASTNQTSMYLCASSMGPETQYFGPGTRLLVL.

V gene TRBV5-1 combines with J gene TRBJ2-7; the match to TRBD2 covers 13 bases. The germline CDR1 and CDR2 sequences are SGHRS and YFSETQ. The CDR3 sequence is 15 residues long. The V segment lost 0 bases and the J segment 4 bases; nucleotides outside the gene matches: 1. CDR3: CASSLGTSGSYEQYF. For the CDR3, the DNA is TGCGCCAGCAGCTTGGGGACTAGCGGGAGTTACGAGCAGTACTTC.

This clone was observed a few times. The rearrangement links TRBV4-3 to TRBJ1-1; D is unclear. CDR1 is LGHNA and CDR2 is YSLEER in the germline V gene. V was clipped by 5 bases and J by 1 base, with 8 bases between them. CDR3 length equals 13 residues. In nucleotides, the CDR3 is TGCGCCAGCAGCTTTACTGGGAACACTGAAGCTTTCTTT. This codes for CASSFTGNTEAFF.

In its sample, this clone was seen a few times. V usage is TRBV27 and J usage is TRBJ2-7; 8 nucleotides line up with TRBD2. The CDR3 has 16 amino acids. The J segment lost 5 bases and the V segment lost 2 bases, leaving 11 bases of the junction unmatched. Germline lookup yields CDR1 MNHEY and CDR2 SMNVEV (reference sequence). CDR3 in DNA: TGTGCCAGCAGTTTAATCGGGGGGGGACTGGGGAACGAGCAGTACTTC. It is translated as CASSLIGGGLGNEQYF.

The rearrangement joins TRBV2 to TRBJ1-2; 7 nucleotides match TRBD1. The CDR3 consists of 12 residues. Looked up from germline, CDR1 is SNHLY and CDR2 is FYNNEI. The ends lost 9 bases at V and 6 bases at J; junction bases unmatched: 7. CDR3 DNA: TGTGCCAGTTTTGGGACAGTCGATGGCTACACCTTC. This sequence encodes CASFGTVDGYTF. The variable domain in full, with the rest retrieved from reference TRBV2 and TRBJ1-2, is EPEVTQTPSHQVTQMGQEVILRCVPISNHLYFYWYRQILGQKVEFLVSFYNNEISEKSEIFDDQFSVERPDGSNFTLKIRSTKLEDSAMYFCASFGTVDGYTFGSGTRLTVV.

The genes are TRBV4-3 and TRBJ2-3; 7 bases are a match to TRBD2. CDR3 size: 15 residues. Trimming at V came to 4 bases and at J to 5 bases, leaving 9 bases not matched to a gene. Germline values: CDR1 LGHNA, CDR2 YSLEER. CDR3 sequence reads: CASSRLAGVEDTQYF. CDR3 sequence (DNA): TGCGCCAGCAGCCGACTGGCGGGAGTGGAAGATACGCAGTATTTT.

This clone was observed a few times. The V and J genes are TRBV29-1 and TRBJ2-5; D is unclear. The germline V and J ends were trimmed by 0 bases and 2 bases, with 7 bases remaining between them. CDR1 and CDR2 (germline): SQVTM, ANQGSEA. The CDR3 loop spans 13 amino acids. The CDR3: CSVEDRFQETQYF. CDR3 in DNA: TGCAGCGTTGAAGACAGGTTTCAAGAGACCCAGTACTTC.

The chain is built from TRBV2 and TRBJ1-1; tentatively, D is TRBD1 (5 bases). Germline CDR1 and CDR2: SNHLY and FYNNEI. The V gene lost 6 bases and the J gene lost 7 bases, with 15 bases spanning the gap. The CDR3 runs 13 residues. The CDR3 protein is CASRGVGKNEAFF. CDR3 coding DNA: TGTGCCAGCAGAGGGGTGGGAAAGAATGAAGCTTTCTTT.

The rearrangement links TRBV7-2 to TRBJ1-4; maybe TRBD1 (5 bases). V dropped 5 bases and J dropped 2 bases, with 15 bases sitting between them. There are 16 residues in the CDR3. Germline assignment: CDR1 SGHTA and CDR2 FQGNSA. In DNA form, the CDR3 reads TGTGCCAGCAGCGCTTTGGGCGCAGGGACTAATGAAAAACTGTTTTTT. Protein sequence: CASSALGAGTNEKLFF.

The rearrangement links TRBV5-6 to TRBJ1-2; 7 bases line up with TRBD1. J gave up 8 bases and V 6 bases, and 4 bases lay outside the gene matches. In germline, CDR1 is SGHDT, CDR2 YYEEEE. This CDR3 has 11 residues. The CDR3 loop is CASTNRGGYTF. In DNA, the CDR3 is TGTGCCAGCACCAACAGGGGCGGCTACACCTTC.

This clone has more than one count but fewer than ten. The rearrangement uses TRBV5-1 and TRBJ2-7, with D unclear. Trimming removed 5 bases from V and 0 bases from J, with 12 bases in between. The CDR3 contains 14 residues. Germline CDR1 reads SGHRS; CDR2 reads YFSETQ. The CDR3 nucleotides read TGCGCCAGCAGTGGGCAGCCTGACTCCTACGAGCAGTACTTC. Its protein product is CASSGQPDSYEQYF.

This chain uses TRBV5-1 with TRBJ2-2, with TRBD1 identical over 7 bases. Germline assignment: CDR1 SGHRS and CDR2 YFSETQ. V lost 2 bases, J lost 2 bases, and 6 bases stayed unmatched. The CDR3 is made up of 16 amino acids. The CDR3 sequence is CASSLPRDRNTGELFF. The CDR3 DNA sequence: TGCGCCAGCAGCTTACCGAGGGACAGAAACACCGGGGAGCTGTTTTTT.

The chain combines TRBV7-9 with TRBJ2-3; 11 bases align to TRBD2. V was clipped by 4 bases and J by 5 bases; unmatched bases: 5. This CDR3 is 15 amino acids long. Germline V gives CDR1 SEHNR, CDR2 FQNEAQ (reference sequence). DNA of the CDR3: TGTGCCAGCAGCTCCCCCGGACTAGCGGGAGATACGCAGTATTTT. Translating it yields CASSSPGLAGDTQYF.

This rearrangement joins TRBV10-3 to TRBJ1-1, with 11 nucleotides matching TRBD1. J lost 4 bases, V lost 6 bases, and 4 bases had no gene match. This CDR3 region has 14 residues. CDR1 and CDR2 from the germline V gene are ENHRY and SYGVKD. The CDR3 region is CAISGQGAVTEAFF. The DNA of the CDR3 is TGTGCCATCAGCGGACAGGGGGCGGTCACTGAAGCTTTCTTT.

V gene TRBV13 combines with J gene TRBJ2-4, with D possibly being TRBD1 (5 bases). The CDR3 has 13 residues. Trimming pared 5 bases from V and 7 bases from J, leaving 12 bases between. The germline CDR1 and CDR2 sequences are PRHDT and FYEKMQ (reference sequence). The CDR3 region has the DNA TGTGCCAGCAGCCTGAAACCAGGGAACATTCAGTACTTC. Translated: CASSLKPGNIQYF.

J is TRBJ2-3 and V is TRBV6-5, with a weak D call TRBD2 (6 bases). The CDR3 is made up of 15 amino acids. The V gene's germline CDR1 is MNHEY and CDR2 SVGAGI. V was cut by 0 bases and J by 3 bases, with 10 bases left in between. The DNA for the CDR3 is TGTGCCAGCAGTTACTCGCGTAGCGGTACAGATACGCAGTATTTT. This codes for CASSYSRSGTDTQYF.

A few counts support this clone. The V call is TRBV4-2, the J call TRBJ1-1; D gene unclear. Between the trimmed V and J ends, which lost 0 bases and 6 bases, there was a span of 11 bases. The germline V gene has CDR1 LGHNA and CDR2 YNFKEQ. The CDR3 totals 14 residues. CDR3 DNA sequence: TGTGCCAGCAGCCAAGATCCGGGTTACCCTGAAGCTTTCTTT. This codes for CASSQDPGYPEAFF.

This rearrangement joins TRBV5-1 to TRBJ2-5; a possible D gene is TRBD2 (5 bases). With 0 bases removed from V and 5 bases from J, the gap between germline ends came to 8 bases. This CDR3 region has 13 residues. Per germline, CDR1 SGHRS and CDR2 YFSETQ. DNA for the CDR3: TGCGCCAGCAGCTTGGGATCGGGGGAGACCCAGTACTTC. This gives the protein CASSLGSGETQYF.

CDR3 DNA: TGTGCCAGCAGTTTAGGGGGACTAATGAACACTGAAGCTTTCTTT. It is translated as CASSLGGLMNTEAFF. The chain joins TRBV27 to TRBJ1-1, with D perhaps TRBD1 (5 bases). The germline CDR1 and CDR2 sequences are MNHEY and SMNVEV (reference sequence). The V end lost 2 bases, the J end lost 0 bases, and 10 bases lay between the germline ends. This CDR3 has 15 amino acids.

This sequence joins TRBV5-1 and TRBJ2-3; D is possibly TRBD2 (6 bases). V was trimmed by 2 bases and J by 2 bases, leaving 12 bases between them. Germline CDR1 reads SGHRS; CDR2 reads YFSETQ. The CDR3 totals 15 residues. The CDR3, as DNA: TGCGCCAGCAGCTTAGCCCTAGCGCTCACAGATACGCAGTATTTT. Its protein product is CASSLALALTDTQYF.

A single count supports this clone. V gene TRBV5-6 combines with J gene TRBJ1-1, with TRBD1 as a possible D gene (5 bases). The CDR3 extends over 12 amino acids. Germline V gene sequence: CDR1 SGHDT, CDR2 YYEEEE. V lost 7 bases and J 1 base, leaving 8 bases between the germline ends. The CDR3 sequence: CASGTPNTEAFF. Here the CDR3 DNA reads TGTGCCAGCGGGACTCCGAACACTGAAGCTTTCTTT. Full variable domain (rest looked up from reference TRBV5-6 and TRBJ1-1): DAGVTQSPTHLIKTRGQQVTLRCSPKSGHDTVSWYQQALGQGPQFIFQYYEEEERQRGNFPDRFSGHQFPNYSSELNVNALLLGDSALYLCASGTPNTEAFFGQGTRLTVV.

As concerns this clone: Other DNA sequences in this specimen translate into the identical CDR3. The chain has TRBV5-1 and TRBJ2-7; no definite D call. The V end was cut by 0 bases, the J end by 0 bases, with 4 bases between. Germline V gene lookup returns CDR1 SGHRS and CDR2 YFSETQ. CDR3 size: 13 residues. CDR3 sequence reads: CASSLAGSYEQYF. The CDR3 region has the DNA TGCGCCAGCAGCTTGGCCGGCTCCTACGAGCAGTACTTC.

The genes are TRBV30 and TRBJ1-3; 12 bases line up with TRBD1. The CDR3 loop spans 17 amino acids. Germline CDR1 GTSNPN, CDR2 SVGIG (reference sequence). V lost 0 bases to trimming and J lost 3 bases; unmatched junction nucleotides: 6. The CDR3 DNA reads as TGTGCCTGGAGTGTATCGGGACAGGGGGCAAGTGGAAACACCATATATTTT. Protein product: CAWSVSGQGASGNTIYF. Drawing the rest from reference TRBV30 and TRBJ1-3, the complete variable domain is SQTIHQWPATLVQPVGSPLSLECTVEGTSNPNLYWYRQAAGRGLQLLFYSVGIGQISSEVPQNLSASRPQDRQFILSSKKLLLSDSGFYLCAWSVSGQGASGNTIYFGEGSWLTVV.

This chain uses TRBV15 with TRBJ2-6; unclear D gene. CDR3 length equals 17 residues. V shed 0 bases and J shed 2 bases, with 11 bases lying between them. Germline loops: CDR1 LNHNV, CDR2 YYDKDF (reference sequence). The CDR3 here is CATSRDIWPTGANVLTF. CDR3 DNA sequence: TGTGCCACCAGCAGAGATATTTGGCCCACTGGGGCCAACGTCCTGACTTTC.

The chain recombines TRBV6-6 with TRBJ1-1; weak D call: TRBD1 (5 bases). V gave up 6 bases and J gave up 7 bases, with 15 bases separating them. The germline V gene encodes CDR1 MNHNY and CDR2 SVGAGI (reference sequence). This CDR3 region has 13 residues. In DNA, the CDR3 is TGTGCCAGCAGGCCCGGGGGGGTTGTTGAAGCTTTCTTT. Encoded protein: CASRPGGVVEAFF.

This chain connects TRBV7-2 to TRBJ1-2; a possible D gene is TRBD1 (6 bases). The CDR3 is made up of 16 amino acids. Trimming removed 5 bases at V and 4 bases at J, with 20 bases between. Germline-derived CDR1 and CDR2 are SGHTA and FQGNSA. DNA for the CDR3: TGTGCCAGCAGCCCACGGGGGGGCGTTCGGAGCTATGGCTACACCTTC. Protein: CASSPRGGVRSYGYTF.

The chain is built from TRBV5-1 and TRBJ2-1; D remains ambiguous. The CDR3 extends over 14 amino acids. The V gene's germline CDR1 is SGHRS and CDR2 YFSETQ. The V end was cut by 4 bases, the J end by 0 bases, with 8 bases between. In DNA, the CDR3 is TGCGCCAGCAGCCGAATGAGCTCCTACAATGAGCAGTTCTTC. Encoded protein: CASSRMSSYNEQFF.